Shown below are 2 T cell receptor beta chains from a single sample sequenced in a study of PD-1 blockade in classical Hodgkin lymphoma. Here immunoSEQ multiplex PCR was the method, and the copy in TCRdb shows in-frame clones only, minus some. The profile shows some 52,000 clones, around nine tenths of them singletons. Described time point: cycle 4 day 1 (C4D1), after around six weeks of nivolumab. Following autologous stem cell transplantation, relapse occurred in every patient, and exposure to brentuximab vedotin varied. The specimen was peripheral blood mononuclear cells (PBMCs), collected before the fourth cycle of nivolumab. These TCRs come from a human donor with classical Hodgkin lymphoma.

The J gene is TRBJ2-3, the V gene TRBV27; D is perhaps TRBD2 (5 bases). This CDR3 is built from 15 residues. Trimming pared 3 bases from V and 0 bases from J, leaving 10 bases between. In germline, CDR1 is MNHEY, CDR2 SMNVEV (reference sequence). CDR3: CASSFREPSTDTQYF. CDR3 nucleotide sequence: TGTGCCAGCAGTTTCCGGGAACCTAGCACAGATACGCAGTATTTT.

The gene calls are TRBV5-1 and TRBJ2-5; D remains unclear. Germline loops: CDR1 SGHRS, CDR2 YFSETQ. This CDR3 has 15 residues. The V gene lost 0 bases and the J gene lost 5 bases, with 14 bases spanning the gap. CDR3 DNA sequence: TGCGCCAGCAGCTTGGGGGCGCGAAGTGAGGAGACCCAGTACTTC. Translation gives CASSLGARSEETQYF.